This TCR beta chain originates from a study of CD8+CD57+ T cells in acquired aplastic anemia. Study information: Sorted CD4+ and CD8+ cells yielded DNA averaging around 3.2 ug.

Genomic DNA acted as the template from which TCR beta VDJ combination and CDR3 sequence profiling were carried out. TCRdb re-analysed the reads in MiXCR, keeping a single row per CDR3 protein. The sample lists around 200,000 distinct CDR3 sequences; roughly 60% were seen once. Findings of the study overall: CD8+ Simpson's diversity showed no significant patient-control difference.

This CDR3 has 13 residues. Germline CDR1 SQVTM, CDR2 ANQGSEA. The V gene lost 2 bases and the J gene lost 4 bases, with 11 bases spanning the gap. Sequencing was done on patients that had shown CD8+CD57+ cell expansion by flow cytometry. With respect to this clonotype: Its cognate antigen is unknown.

The TCR originated in a human donor with aplastic anemia. The chain combines TRBV29-1 with TRBJ1-2; maybe TRBD1 (6 bases). What was sequenced was sorted CD4+, CD8+, or CD8+CD57+ T cells (not recorded which) from PBMCs. The DNA of the CDR3 is TGCAGCGTTGAATTGGACAGAGGCTATGGCTACACCTTC. It encodes CSVELDRGYGYTF.